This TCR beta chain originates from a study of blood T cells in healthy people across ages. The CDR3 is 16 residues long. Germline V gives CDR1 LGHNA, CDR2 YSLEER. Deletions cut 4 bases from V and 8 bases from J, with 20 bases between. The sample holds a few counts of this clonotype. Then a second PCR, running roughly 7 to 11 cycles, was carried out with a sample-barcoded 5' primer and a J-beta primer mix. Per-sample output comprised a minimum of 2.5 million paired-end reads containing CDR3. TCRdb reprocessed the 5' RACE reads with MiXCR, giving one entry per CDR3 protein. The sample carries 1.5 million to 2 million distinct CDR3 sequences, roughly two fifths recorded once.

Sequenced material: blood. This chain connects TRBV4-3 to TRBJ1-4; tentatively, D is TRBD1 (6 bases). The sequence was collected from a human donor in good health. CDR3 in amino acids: CASSRSPTGVGEKLFF. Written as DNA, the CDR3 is TGCGCCAGCAGCCGATCTCCGACAGGCGTTGGCGAAAAACTGTTTTTT.